A single sample is the source of the 14 T cell receptor beta chains below, sequenced in a study of control samples from healthy donors and cancer patients. Some clones are missing from TCRdb's copy, which holds only in-frame ones; the method was immunoSEQ multiplex PCR. The repertoire holds approximately 110,000 clones, approximately 89% seen once, with 7.8% in the top ten. The sequenced sample was blood. Every receptor here comes from a woman between 18 and 30 years old in good health.

The CDR3 loop reads CASSHRDTSYEQYF. The CDR3 DNA is TGTGCCAGCAGTCATAGGGACACTTCCTACGAGCAGTACTTC. The rearrangement uses TRBV2 and TRBJ2-7, with TRBD1 as a possible D gene (6 bases). This CDR3 contains 14 residues. Trimming took 5 bases from V and 1 from J, leaving 12 bases between them. CDR1 and CDR2 from the germline V gene are SNHLY and FYNNEI. Complete variable domain (other parts from reference TRBV2 and TRBJ2-7): EPEVTQTPSHQVTQMGQEVILRCVPISNHLYFYWYRQILGQKVEFLVSFYNNEISEKSEIFDDQFSVERPDGSNFTLKIRSTKLEDSAMYFCASSHRDTSYEQYFGPGTRLTVT.

V gene TRBV5-1 combines with J gene TRBJ1-2, with TRBD1 as a possible D gene (5 bases). The CDR3 loop spans 13 amino acids. Germline CDR1 SGHRS, CDR2 YFSETQ. V was trimmed by 4 bases and J by 8 bases, leaving 15 bases between them. CDR3 residues: CASSTTGTQGYTF. CDR3 sequence (DNA): TGCGCCAGCAGCACGACCGGGACCCAAGGCTACACCTTC.

This clone was found once. The chain employs TRBV5-4 and TRBJ2-5; 8 nucleotides match TRBD2. This CDR3 region has 16 residues. From germline, CDR1 is SGHNT and CDR2 YYREEE (reference sequence). V trimming: 2 bases; J trimming: 5 bases; junction bases outside the gene matches: 11. The CDR3 protein is CASSLTSGVGGETQYF. CDR3 in DNA: TGTGCCAGCAGCTTAACTAGCGGTGTAGGAGGGGAGACCCAGTACTTC.

The chain carries TRBV6-5 and TRBJ2-2; 7 nucleotides line up with TRBD1. V lost 0 bases, J lost 3 bases, and 4 bases stayed unmatched. Germline CDR1 reads MNHEY; CDR2 reads SVGAGI. This CDR3 contains 16 residues. The CDR3 DNA sequence: TGTGCCAGCAGTTACTCTTACAGGGGAGACACCGGGGAGCTGTTTTTT. Residues: CASSYSYRGDTGELFF.

This clone was seen a single time. The DNA of the CDR3 is TGCGCCAGCAGTCATATAAACAGGGGCGCAAGTGTAACTGAAGCTTTCTTT. This encodes CASSHINRGASVTEAFF. This sequence joins TRBV23-1 and TRBJ1-1; 7 nucleotides line up with TRBD1. TRBV23-1 carries the ORF label, with uncertain function. CDR3 length: 17 residues. After removal of 3 bases from V and 5 bases from J, the junction contained 15 bases not matched to a gene.

This clone was seen only a few times. The chain recombines TRBV5-3 with TRBJ2-7; D not resolved. TRBV5-3 is treated as an ORF (open reading frame) with a function not yet certain. The V end lost 3 bases, the J end lost 3 bases, and 10 bases lay between the germline ends. The CDR3 covers 13 residues. The DNA of the CDR3 is TGTGCCAGAAGCTCGAAGCCGGTCTACGAGCAGTACTTC. Protein product: CARSSKPVYEQYF.

The genes are TRBV29-1 and TRBJ1-1; D call uncertain. CDR1 and CDR2 (germline): SQVTM, ANQGSEA. The V and J ends lost 2 bases and 9 bases respectively, with 7 bases between them. The CDR3 has 10 amino acids. CDR3 protein: CSVESPKAFF. The CDR3 DNA reads TGCAGCGTTGAAAGCCCTAAAGCTTTCTTT.

The CDR3 reads CATSRTGATNEKLFF. The CDR3 DNA is TGTGCCACCAGCAGGACAGGTGCCACTAATGAAAAACTGTTTTTT. This chain connects TRBV15 to TRBJ1-4; TRBD1 might be the D (6 bases). The CDR3 runs to 15 residues. Germline V gene data show CDR1 as LNHNV and CDR2 as YYDKDF (reference sequence). Trimming cost V 3 bases and J 2 bases, with 10 bases left between them.

This chain uses TRBV27 with TRBJ1-1, with D possibly TRBD1 on 5 matching bases. This CDR3 comprises 18 residues. CDR1 and CDR2 from the germline V gene are MNHEY and SMNVEV (reference sequence). V was trimmed by 10 bases and J by 1 base, leaving 28 bases between them. CDR3 sequence: CATRIRAGTSVSNTEAFF. In DNA form, the CDR3 reads TGTGCCACCAGAATACGGGCAGGGACGTCAGTTTCGAACACTGAAGCTTTCTTT.

This clone was observed once. The chain has TRBV28 and TRBJ1-5; 10 nucleotides agree with TRBD1. The CDR3 covers 15 residues. The V gene end was trimmed by 4 bases and the J gene end by 6 bases; junction bases not matched to a gene: 6. Germline assignment: CDR1 MDHEN and CDR2 SYDVKM. CDR3 coding DNA: TGTGCCAGCAGTTCTCCGACAGGGGGCGGTCAGCCCCAGCATTTT. Amino acids: CASSSPTGGGQPQHF.

V is TRBV9 and J is TRBJ2-2; 11 bases are shared with TRBD2. This CDR3 spans 16 amino acids. V shed 3 bases, J shed 6 bases, and the junction held 7 bases outside the gene matches. Germline CDR1 reads SGDLS; CDR2 reads YYNGEE. CDR3 protein: CASSARLAGIAGELFF. CDR3 nucleotides: TGTGCCAGCAGCGCTCGACTAGCGGGAATTGCCGGGGAGCTGTTTTTT.

This chain connects TRBV7-6 to TRBJ2-5; D is possibly TRBD2 (5 bases). Germline V gives CDR1 SGHVS, CDR2 FNYEAQ. V was shortened by 5 bases and J by 0 bases, with 7 bases between the two germline ends. This CDR3 is built from 13 residues. CDR3 protein: CASSRGHQETQYF. The CDR3, as DNA: TGTGCCAGCAGCCGAGGGCACCAAGAGACCCAGTACTTC. The complete variable domain, with remaining parts taken from reference TRBV7-6 and TRBJ2-5, reads GAGVSQSPRYKVTKRGQDVALRCDPISGHVSLYWYRQALGQGPEFLTYFNYEAQQDKSGLPNDRFSAERPEGSISTLTIQRTEQRDSAMYRCASSRGHQETQYFGPGTRLLVL.

The gene calls are TRBV3-1 (or the pseudogene TRBV3-2) and TRBJ2-7; TRBD2 matches 11 bases. The CDR3 spans 16 residues. Germline lookup yields CDR1 LGHDT and CDR2 YNNKEL (reference sequence). V lost 3 bases, J lost 4 bases, and 8 bases stayed unmatched. CDR3 region: CASSQTLAGGPYEQYF. The DNA for the CDR3 is TGTGCCAGCAGCCAGACATTAGCGGGAGGGCCGTACGAGCAGTACTTC.

The chain uses TRBV24-1 and TRBJ2-3; 7 bases map to TRBD1. This CDR3 is 14 amino acids long. With 4 bases clipped from V and 10 bases from J, the junction kept 10 bases outside the gene matches. Germline V lookup: CDR1 KGHDR, CDR2 SFDVKD. The chain's CDR3 is CATSESRDSLAQYF. The CDR3 region has the DNA TGTGCCACCAGTGAGTCCCGGGACAGCCTGGCGCAGTATTTT.